This entry is about one TCR beta chain. Its specificity is not known. Per germline, CDR1 SGDLS and CDR2 YYNGEE. The CDR3 is 16 amino acids. V was clipped by 0 bases and J by 6 bases, with 18 bases between them. If patients had autoimmune disease history or systemic immunosuppression, they were excluded. Blood sampling was done at baseline, cycle 4 day 1, and cycle 7 day 1. These data originate in a study of OX40 agonist ivuxolimab in advanced cancers. Study outcomes and limitations: Low normalized T-cell clonal expansion also characterized some of the nonresponders. Expansion of clones was among the lowest in partial responders at 0.1-3.0 mg/kg.

Libraries were prepared by immunoSEQ multiplex PCR; TCRdb keeps only in-frame clonotypes and omits some of them. The table shows tens of thousands of clones, with approximately 86% occurring only once. The chain is built from TRBV9 and TRBJ1-2; D is unresolved. This receptor was taken from an adult with an advanced solid tumor such as melanoma, head and neck, liver or kidney cancer. This specimen was CD4+ or CD8+ T cells sorted from blood, taken in a trial of the OX40 agonist ivuxolimab. The CDR3 sequence: CASSVGAATSRDGYTF. Written as DNA, the CDR3 is TGTGCCAGCAGCGTAGGGGCAGCGACCTCAAGGGATGGCTACACCTTC.